Presented here are 18 T cell receptor beta chains from one specimen sequenced in a study of blood T cell repertoires in COVID-19. Profiling relied on immunoSEQ multiplex PCR, and the TCRdb table lists in-frame clones only, not all of them. The data contain around 110,000 clones, about 89% of them singletons. The sequenced material came from peripheral blood. Source of these receptors: a man in his forties with acute or convalescent COVID-19.

The table lists this clone with a count of one. CDR3 region: CASSHRQARAEAFF. The CDR3 DNA sequence: TGTGCCAGCAGTCATAGACAGGCCAGGGCTGAAGCTTTCTTT. This chain joins TRBV6-2 or TRBV6-3 and TRBJ1-1, with D possibly matching TRBD1 (6 bases). The CDR3 spans 14 residues. CDR1 is MNHEY, CDR2 SVGEGT, per germline. With 5 bases removed from V and 6 bases from J, the gap between germline ends came to 16 bases.

This chain uses TRBV7-8 with TRBJ1-1; the D is unclear. V shed 4 bases and J shed 7 bases, with 13 bases lying between them. This CDR3 is built from 13 residues. Germline V gene data show CDR1 as SGHVS and CDR2 as FQNEAQ. The CDR3 sequence: CASSSRSRDEAFF. As DNA, the CDR3 is TGTGCCAGCAGCTCCAGGTCGAGGGATGAAGCTTTCTTT.

The chain links TRBV19 to TRBJ2-3, with D possibly matching TRBD2 (6 bases). V lost 1 base and J lost 2, with 13 bases in between. CDR3 length: 16 amino acids. Germline V gives CDR1 LNHDA, CDR2 SQIVND (reference sequence). The CDR3 loop is CASSIVLAQFTDTQYF. CDR3 DNA: TGTGCCAGTAGTATAGTCCTAGCGCAATTCACAGATACGCAGTATTTT.

This clone was detected only once. The chain combines TRBV6-6 with TRBJ2-1; 7 nucleotides match TRBD2. This CDR3 is built from 14 residues. Losses at the gene ends were 10 bases for V and 5 bases for J; bases not matched to a gene: 11. Germline V lookup: CDR1 MNHNY, CDR2 SVGAGI (reference sequence). Here the CDR3 DNA reads TGTGCCACCCTGCGGGGAGGGACTGACAATGAGCAGTTCTTC. Translating it yields CATLRGGTDNEQFF.

The genes are TRBV7-9 and TRBJ2-5; D unresolved. Trimming took off 3 bases at V and 5 bases at J, with 10 bases between the two ends. Germline V gene lookup returns CDR1 SEHNR and CDR2 FQNEAQ (reference sequence). The CDR3 has 13 amino acids. This CDR3 reads CASSFGSWETQYF. CDR3 coding DNA: TGTGCCAGCAGCTTTGGCAGTTGGGAGACCCAGTACTTC.

The rearrangement uses TRBV5-1 and TRBJ1-2, with 11 bases matching TRBD1. The CDR3 extends over 15 amino acids. CDR1 is SGHRS and CDR2 is YFSETQ in the germline V gene. Trimming cost V 4 bases and J 8 bases; bases outside gene matches: 10. The DNA of the CDR3 is TGCGCCAGCAGCCCGGACAGGGGGCGATCTGACGGCTACACCTTC. This sequence encodes CASSPDRGRSDGYTF.

The chain has TRBV27 and TRBJ2-2, with a weak D call TRBD1 (6 bases). V dropped 5 bases and J dropped 3 bases, with 19 bases sitting between them. CDR1 is MNHEY and CDR2 is SMNVEV in the germline V gene (reference sequence). The CDR3 has 17 residues. CDR3 amino acids: CASSLTYRVVDTGELFF. As DNA, the CDR3 is TGTGCCAGCAGTCTAACTTACAGGGTAGTAGACACCGGGGAGCTGTTTTTT.

V and J are TRBV10-2 and TRBJ1-2, with D possibly matching TRBD1 (5 bases). The V end was cut by 0 bases, the J end by 4 bases, with 18 bases between. This CDR3 region has 17 residues. From germline, CDR1 is WSHSY and CDR2 SAAADI. In DNA form, the CDR3 reads TGCGCCAGCAGTGAGTCGATCAGCGGGGCCTCCTTCTATGGCTACACCTTC. Residues: CASSESISGASFYGYTF.

This rearrangement joins TRBV3-1 (or the pseudogene TRBV3-2) to TRBJ1-3, with D possibly being TRBD1 (5 bases). Trimming cost V 4 bases and J 7 bases, with 14 bases left between them. The germline gives CDR1 LGHDT, CDR2 YNNKEL (reference sequence). The CDR3 length is 14 residues. The CDR3 region has the DNA TGTGCCAGCAGCCCGGACAATTGGGTGAACACCATATATTTT. This codes for CASSPDNWVNTIYF.

This chain links TRBV30 with TRBJ1-6, with no clear D. The germline V gene has CDR1 GTSNPN and CDR2 SVGIG (reference sequence). This CDR3 comprises 15 residues. Trimming took off 0 bases at V and 0 bases at J, with 6 bases between the two ends. The CDR3 coding sequence is TGTGCCTGGAGTGTACTCACCTCCTATAATTCACCCCTCCACTTT. Amino acids: CAWSVLTSYNSPLHF.

The genes are TRBV12-5 and TRBJ2-1; TRBD2 agrees at 7 bases. Germline V gene data show CDR1 as LGHNT and CDR2 as FRNRAP. With V trimmed by 0 bases and J by 3 bases, 5 bases remained unmatched. The CDR3 sequence is 16 residues long. CDR3 nucleotides: TGTGCTAGTGGTTTGGTTGGCCTAGCGGACTACAATGAGCAGTTCTTC. Protein sequence: CASGLVGLADYNEQFF.

CDR3 coding DNA: TGTGCCAGCAGCTCCAGGGAGGGGGCTTTCTTT. As protein: CASSSREGAFF. This chain links TRBV7-8 with TRBJ1-1, with a weak D call TRBD1 (5 bases). CDR1 and CDR2 from the germline V gene are SGHVS and FQNEAQ. There are 11 residues in the CDR3. V dropped 4 bases and J dropped 11 bases, with 11 bases sitting between them.

The chain recombines TRBV30 with TRBJ1-1, with D perhaps matching TRBD1 (6 bases). Germline V lookup: CDR1 GTSNPN, CDR2 SVGIG (reference sequence). This CDR3 has 14 residues. The V end was cut by 4 bases, the J end by 0 bases, with 12 bases between. The CDR3 DNA sequence: TGTGCCTGGAAACCAGGGGTTGTGAACACTGAAGCTTTCTTT. Amino acid sequence: CAWKPGVVNTEAFF.

J is TRBJ1-1 and V is TRBV29-1; 9 bases map to TRBD1. J lost 1 base, V lost 7 bases, and 4 bases had no gene match. This CDR3 has 13 amino acids. CDR1 is SQVTM and CDR2 is ANQGSEA in the germline V gene. CDR3 nucleotide sequence: TGCAGCGGACACAGGGGGCCGAACACTGAAGCTTTCTTT. This gives the protein CSGHRGPNTEAFF.

The chain is built from TRBV7-2 and TRBJ1-2; D is possibly TRBD1 (5 bases). The CDR3 contains 12 residues. The V gene's germline CDR1 is SGHTA and CDR2 FQGNSA. V was trimmed by 5 bases and J by 4 bases, leaving 8 bases between them. The CDR3: CASSPDSYGYTF. The CDR3 DNA reads as TGTGCCAGCAGCCCCGACAGCTATGGCTACACCTTC.

The chain employs TRBV11-2 and TRBJ2-2; 7 bases fit TRBD2. From germline, CDR1 is SGHAT and CDR2 FQNNGV. This CDR3 has 15 amino acids. V gave up 1 base and J gave up 5 bases; unmatched junction bases: 4. CDR3 loop: CASSLGTRSTGELFF. CDR3 bases: TGTGCCAGCAGCTTAGGGACTAGGAGTACCGGGGAGCTGTTTTTT.

V usage is TRBV19 and J usage is TRBJ2-5; D may be TRBD1 (6 bases). CDR3 length equals 13 residues. Looked up from germline, CDR1 is LNHDA and CDR2 is SQIVND (reference sequence). The V end was cut by 9 bases, the J end by 5 bases, with 16 bases between. CDR3 region: CASSVQQGETQYF. The CDR3 bases are TGTGCCAGCTCAGTGCAACAGGGTGAGACCCAGTACTTC.

The chain is built from TRBV7-2 and TRBJ1-2; D uncertain. This CDR3 is 14 amino acids long. Germline CDR1 is SGHTA and CDR2 is FQGNSA. The V end was cut by 1 base, the J end by 0 bases, with 6 bases between. Here the CDR3 DNA reads TGTGCCAGCAGCTTAGACAATTCTAACTATGGCTACACCTTC. Protein: CASSLDNSNYGYTF.